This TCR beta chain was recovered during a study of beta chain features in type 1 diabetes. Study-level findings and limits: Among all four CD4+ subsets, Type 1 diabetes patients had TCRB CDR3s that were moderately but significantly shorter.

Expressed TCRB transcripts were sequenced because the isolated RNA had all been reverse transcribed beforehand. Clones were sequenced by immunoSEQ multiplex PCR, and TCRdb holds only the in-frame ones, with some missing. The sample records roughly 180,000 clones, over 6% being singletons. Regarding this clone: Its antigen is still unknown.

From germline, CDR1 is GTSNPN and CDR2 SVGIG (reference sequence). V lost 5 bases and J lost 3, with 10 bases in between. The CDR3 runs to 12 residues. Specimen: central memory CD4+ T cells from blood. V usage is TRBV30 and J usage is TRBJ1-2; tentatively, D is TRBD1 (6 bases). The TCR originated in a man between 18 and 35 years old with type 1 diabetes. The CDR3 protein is CAWEGTYYGYTF. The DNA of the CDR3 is TGTGCCTGGGAAGGGACATACTATGGCTACACCTTC.